Below are 22 T cell receptor beta chains sequenced from a single sample in a study of PD-1 blockade in classical Hodgkin lymphoma. TCRdb's copy holds only in-frame clones and misses some; the assay was immunoSEQ multiplex PCR. The table includes roughly 42,000 clones, around three quarters detected once. Every patient was affected by relapse after autologous stem cell transplantation, while exposure to brentuximab vedotin was not uniform. This specimen was peripheral blood mononuclear cells (PBMCs), taken at baseline. The receptors originated from a human donor with classical Hodgkin lymphoma.

This clone was seen a single time. The chain uses TRBV7-8 and TRBJ1-1; tentatively, D is TRBD1 (5 bases). V was clipped by 5 bases and J by 1 base, with 14 bases between them. Germline-derived CDR1 and CDR2 are SGHVS and FQNEAQ. The CDR3 is 15 residues long. This CDR3 is CASSPGGSPNTEAFF. The CDR3 DNA is TGTGCCAGCAGCCCGGGGGGAAGCCCGAACACTGAAGCTTTCTTT.

J is TRBJ2-1 and V is TRBV29-1; possible D gene TRBD1, 5 bases. Germline loops: CDR1 SQVTM, CDR2 ANQGSEA. CDR3 length: 14 residues. The ends were cut back, 7 bases at V and 13 bases at J, with 26 bases in the middle. CDR3 region: CSAQDMRRVALQFF. CDR3 nucleotide sequence: TGCAGCGCTCAGGACATGAGGAGAGTGGCCCTACAGTTCTTC.

This sequence joins TRBV6-5 and TRBJ1-4, with D unresolved. Trimming removed 3 bases from V and 10 bases from J, with 15 bases in between. The CDR3 sequence is 14 residues long. CDR1 is MNHEY and CDR2 is SVGAGI in the germline V gene. The CDR3 DNA reads TGTGCCAGCAGTTATCTTACCGTCCCCCGAAAACTGTTTTTT. It encodes CASSYLTVPRKLFF.

The rearrangement links TRBV7-9 to TRBJ1-2; TRBD1 is a possible D gene (6 bases). CDR3 length: 16 residues. The V gene lost 2 bases and the J gene lost 4 bases, with 17 bases spanning the gap. Looked up from germline, CDR1 is SEHNR and CDR2 is FQNEAQ (reference sequence). The CDR3, as DNA: TGTGCCAGCAGCTTAAAATCGGGGGGCCCTCTCTATGGCTACACCTTC. Its protein product is CASSLKSGGPLYGYTF.

The V call is TRBV11-1, the J call TRBJ2-5, with D possibly TRBD2 on 6 matching bases. Trimming shortened V by 1 base and J by 5 bases, and 14 bases separated the two germline ends. Germline-derived CDR1 and CDR2 are SGHAT and FQDESV (reference sequence). The CDR3 spans 15 residues. CDR3 bases: TGTGCCAGCAGCTTAGTCAAAGGGAGGTGGGAGACCCAGTACTTC. This translates into CASSLVKGRWETQYF.

This chain connects TRBV7-3 to TRBJ2-6, with D possibly being TRBD1 (6 bases). CDR3 length equals 14 residues. Trimming cost V 5 bases and J 10 bases, with 15 bases left between them. Germline values: CDR1 SGHTA, CDR2 FQGTGA. CDR3 in DNA: TGTGCCAGCAGCCCTGGGGGCTCCACTAACGTCCTGACTTTC. Translated, it gives CASSPGGSTNVLTF. Based on the CDR3 plus reference TRBV7-3 and TRBJ2-6, the full variable domain is GAGVSQTPSNKVTEKGKYVELRCDPISGHTALYWYRQSLGQGPEFLIYFQGTGAADDSGLPNDRFFAVRPEGSVSTLKIQRTERGDSAVYLCASSPGGSTNVLTFGAGSRLTVL.

The chain joins TRBV5-4 to TRBJ1-3; D is unclear. V lost 0 bases to trimming and J lost 0 bases, with 7 bases between them. The V gene's germline CDR1 is SGHNT and CDR2 YYREEE (reference sequence). This CDR3 is built from 15 residues. For the CDR3, the DNA is TGTGCCAGCAGCTTGGACTCTTTCTCTGGAAACACCATATATTTT. It is translated as CASSLDSFSGNTIYF.

V usage is TRBV6-5 and J usage is TRBJ2-7; no reliable D call. Germline V gene sequence: CDR1 MNHEY, CDR2 SVGAGI. This CDR3 comprises 15 residues. The V end lost 0 bases, the J end lost 2 bases, and 11 bases lay between the germline ends. The CDR3 loop reads CASSYSLSGPYEQYF. The CDR3 DNA sequence: TGTGCCAGCAGTTACTCTCTGAGTGGCCCCTACGAGCAGTACTTC.

V and J are TRBV28 and TRBJ1-5; D remains unclear. V was shortened by 5 bases and J by 4 bases, with 12 bases between the two germline ends. The CDR3 consists of 14 residues. The V gene's germline CDR1 is MDHEN and CDR2 SYDVKM. The CDR3, as DNA: TGTGCCAGCAGTCCAGGTTTGGGGAATCAGCCCCAGCATTTT. Amino acid sequence: CASSPGLGNQPQHF. The full variable domain, its missing parts supplied by reference TRBV28 and TRBJ1-5, is DVKVTQSSRYLVKRTGEKVFLECVQDMDHENMFWYRQDPGLGLRLIYFSYDVKMKEKGDIPEGYSVSREKKERFSLILESASTNQTSMYLCASSPGLGNQPQHFGDGTRLSIL.

The chain combines TRBV14 with TRBJ2-7; TRBD1 might be the D (6 bases). Germline V lookup: CDR1 SGHDN, CDR2 FVKESK. V was cut by 3 bases and J by 4 bases, with 16 bases left in between. The CDR3 consists of 15 residues. The CDR3, as DNA: TGTGCCAGCAGCCAGGTACAGGGTGGTCGTTACGAGCAGTACTTC. Its protein is CASSQVQGGRYEQYF.

The chain couples TRBV5-1 to TRBJ1-3, with 9 bases fitting TRBD1. The germline V gene has CDR1 SGHRS and CDR2 YFSETQ. This CDR3 comprises 14 residues. Losses at the gene ends were 4 bases for V and 9 bases for J; bases not matched to a gene: 8. The CDR3 sequence is CASSPSGTGFTIYF. CDR3 DNA sequence: TGCGCCAGCAGCCCGAGCGGGACAGGGTTCACCATATATTTT. Drawing the rest from reference TRBV5-1 and TRBJ1-3, the complete variable domain is KAGVTQTPRYLIKTRGQQVTLSCSPISGHRSVSWYQQTPGQGLQFLFEYFSETQRNKGNFPGRFSGRQFSNSRSEMNVSTLELGDSALYLCASSPSGTGFTIYFGEGSWLTVV.

The CDR3 protein is CASSRGAGGGSYNEQFF. CDR3 DNA: TGCGCCAGCAGCCGGGGCGCGGGAGGTGGATCCTACAATGAGCAGTTCTTC. The V and J genes are TRBV5-1 and TRBJ2-1, with 8 bases fitting TRBD2. CDR3 size: 17 residues. V lost 4 bases and J lost 1; bases outside the gene matches: 10. Germline V lookup: CDR1 SGHRS, CDR2 YFSETQ. Full variable domain (remainder filled in from reference TRBV5-1 and TRBJ2-1): KAGVTQTPRYLIKTRGQQVTLSCSPISGHRSVSWYQQTPGQGLQFLFEYFSETQRNKGNFPGRFSGRQFSNSRSEMNVSTLELGDSALYLCASSRGAGGGSYNEQFFGPGTRLTVL.

Concerning this clone: Other nucleotide sequences from this sample produce the same CDR3. J is TRBJ2-7 and V is TRBV4-2; TRBD1 matches at 8 bases. Germline CDR1 is LGHNA and CDR2 is YNFKEQ. CDR3 length: 16 residues. V gave up 1 base and J gave up 6 bases; unmatched junction bases: 11. CDR3 sequence: CASSQVPGQGRGEQYF. The CDR3 coding sequence is TGTGCCAGCAGCCAAGTTCCCGGACAGGGACGGGGCGAGCAGTACTTC.

The J gene is TRBJ1-5, the V gene TRBV7-2; D is unclear. This CDR3 has 15 amino acids. CDR1 is SGHTA, CDR2 FQGNSA, per germline. V dropped 3 bases and J dropped 2 bases, with 11 bases sitting between them. In nucleotides, the CDR3 is TGTGCCAGCAGCTTTGCCACCTCGGGCAATCAGCCCCAGCATTTT. This encodes CASSFATSGNQPQHF.

This chain uses TRBV6-5 with TRBJ1-2; 9 nucleotides agree with TRBD1. After removal of 9 bases from V and 7 bases from J, the junction contained 15 bases not matched to a gene. The CDR3 runs to 15 residues. Per the germline V gene, CDR1 is MNHEY and CDR2 is SVGAGI. The CDR3 spells CASIIRGGQGGGYTF. For the CDR3, the DNA is TGTGCCAGTATTATACGGGGGGGACAGGGAGGTGGCTACACCTTC.

This rearrangement joins TRBV19 to TRBJ2-1; 7 positions match TRBD2. CDR3 length: 13 amino acids. V gave up 7 bases and J gave up 8 bases; unmatched junction bases: 8. In germline, CDR1 is LNHDA, CDR2 SQIVND (reference sequence). The CDR3 here is CASTRRERYEQFF. The CDR3 coding sequence is TGTGCCAGTACCCGGCGGGAGCGGTATGAGCAGTTCTTC.

The chain links TRBV6-6 to TRBJ1-4, with D possibly being TRBD1 (6 bases). CDR3 size: 15 residues. From germline, CDR1 is MNHNY and CDR2 SVGAGI (reference sequence). V was clipped by 6 bases and J by 9 bases, with 20 bases between them. CDR3 protein: CASSTTPTGYKKLFF. The CDR3 DNA reads as TGTGCCAGCAGCACTACACCGACAGGCTACAAAAAACTGTTTTTT.

The gene calls are TRBV7-6 and TRBJ1-4, with TRBD1 matching 8 bases. The CDR3 is 16 residues long. Germline values: CDR1 SGHVS, CDR2 FNYEAQ. Trimming cost V 1 base and J 7 bases; bases outside gene matches: 8. In DNA, the CDR3 is TGTGCCAGCAGCTTAGGGGGACAGGAGTTCAGTGAAAAACTGTTTTTT. It is translated as CASSLGGQEFSEKLFF. Full variable domain (outside the CDR3, taken from reference TRBV7-6 and TRBJ1-4): GAGVSQSPRYKVTKRGQDVALRCDPISGHVSLYWYRQALGQGPEFLTYFNYEAQQDKSGLPNDRFSAERPEGSISTLTIQRTEQRDSAMYRCASSLGGQEFSEKLFFGSGTQLSVL.

The rearrangement links TRBV6-4 to TRBJ2-1; D gene uncertain. The CDR3 runs 14 residues. Per the germline V gene, CDR1 is MRHNA and CDR2 is SNTAGT. The germline V and J ends were trimmed by 6 bases and 10 bases, with 19 bases remaining between them. CDR3 loop: CASSPMGSPGEQFF. In DNA, the CDR3 is TGTGCCAGCAGCCCGATGGGGTCCCCTGGGGAGCAGTTCTTC.

This CDR3 is CASSEETGRDEQYF. CDR3 in DNA: TGTGCCAGCAGCGAAGAGACAGGGAGGGACGAGCAGTACTTC. This chain uses TRBV9 with TRBJ2-7; D tentatively fits TRBD1 or TRBD2 (7 bases each). CDR3 length: 14 amino acids. Trimming took 3 bases from V and 5 from J, leaving 15 bases between them. The germline gives CDR1 SGDLS, CDR2 YYNGEE.

The V call is TRBV10-3, the J call TRBJ2-3, with TRBD2 matching over 9 bases. The CDR3 has 18 amino acids. In germline, CDR1 is ENHRY, CDR2 SYGVKD. J was trimmed by 0 bases and V by 5 bases; bases with no gene match: 12. The CDR3 is CAISKSGTSTSSTDTQYF. CDR3 in DNA: TGTGCCATCAGTAAATCCGGGACTAGCACCTCTAGCACAGATACGCAGTATTTT.

The J gene is TRBJ1-2, the V gene TRBV13; TRBD1 is a possible D gene (5 bases). The CDR3 loop spans 13 amino acids. Trimming took 7 bases from V and 6 from J, leaving 15 bases between them. Germline loops: CDR1 PRHDT, CDR2 FYEKMQ (reference sequence). The CDR3 nucleotides read TGTGCCAGCAAGAGTGGCAGGGTGGATGGCTACACCTTC. Its protein is CASKSGRVDGYTF.